The rows below give T cell receptor beta chains drawn from one sample of a study of monozygotic twins with inflammatory bowel disease. Reanalyzing the 5' RACE reads, TCRdb keeps one entry per CDR3 protein, without DNA. This sample contains some 170,000 distinct CDR3 sequences. The sequencing sample was made of blood. These receptors came from a human donor with ulcerative colitis or Crohn's disease, or a healthy co-twin of an affected twin (not recorded which). Each CDR3 is given with its conserved first and last residue.

TRBJ2-7,14,TRBV10-3,CASSGGLSSYEQYF
TRBJ1-3,15,TRBV5-1,CASSLAMVSGNTIYF
TRBJ1-2,14,TRBV5-6,CASSYPGTDYGYTF
TRBJ1-1,15,TRBV20-1,CSARYLQEYNTEAFF
TRBJ1-6,13,TRBV4-3,CASSRTEDSPLHF
TRBJ2-1,16,TRBV20-1,CSARSPGAESYNEQFF
TRBJ2-5,18,TRBV24-1,CATSDPPDSIRGVETQYF
TRBJ2-7,16,TRBV20-1,CSARPPDRSPSYEQYF
TRBJ1-2,15,TRBV10-3,CATTNREQGRHGYTF
TRBJ2-1,19,TRBV12-3/TRBV12-4,CASTPVAGDKGSSYNEQFF
TRBJ2-1,16,TRBV28,CASSLTGLGSYNEQFF
TRBJ2-1,16,TRBV20-1,CSARDRAGNFYNEQFF
TRBJ2-1,15,TRBV7-7,CASSLGTPAYNEQFF
TRBJ1-2,14,TRBV15,CATSRAQTGYGYTF
TRBJ2-7,15,TRBV7-9,CASSSRLAGAFEQYF
TRBJ2-3,15,TRBV20-1,CSARKSSGPGYTQYF
TRBJ1-1,13,TRBV29-1,CSVHRALNTEAFF
TRBJ2-1,17,TRBV24-1,CATSDYTLSGGGNEQFF
TRBJ1-3,19,TRBV12-3/TRBV12-4,CASSLVPGAQPDSGNTIYF
TRBJ1-2,16,TRBV4-1,CASSQDPQGALSGYTF
TRBJ1-2,16,TRBV24-1,CATSDPRGERGYGYTF
TRBJ1-1,15,TRBV5-6,CASSWGTGSGTEAFF
TRBJ2-1,15,TRBV7-6,CASSLDGGDVNEQFF
TRBJ2-7,15,TRBV5-1,CASSLEGGATYEQYF
TRBJ2-2,16,TRBV12-3/TRBV12-4,CASSLSRGGLTGELFF
TRBJ1-5,14,TRBV18,CASSPTGGNQPQHF
TRBJ2-1,17,TRBV20-1,CSVEKGGQTSPYNEQFF
TRBJ1-5,13,TRBV20-1,CSARTNPDQPQHF
TRBJ2-6,14,TRBV5-1,CASMEVSGANVLTF
TRBJ2-7,17,TRBV19,CASSDGTDTTIPYEQYF
TRBJ1-4,17,TRBV6-5,CASRLRTGSVLHEKLFF
TRBJ1-1,21,TRBV18,CASSPPIDTGTGGLPVPEAFF
TRBJ2-7,15,TRBV7-9,CASSHGTIGDYEQYF
TRBJ2-7,16,TRBV7-8,CASSDRAGTGLYEQYF
TRBJ1-1,13,TRBV20-1,CSALTGRNTEAFF
TRBJ2-1,15,TRBV3-1,CASSLERVSPGGQFF
TRBJ2-5,13,TRBV7-9,CASSIGGGETQYF
TRBJ1-1,15,TRBV6-1,CASSAPGQGDTEAFF
TRBJ2-7,14,TRBV27,CASRPLAGNYEQYF
TRBJ1-4,15,TRBV7-9,CASSLGGTDNEKLFF
TRBJ2-5,14,TRBV29-1,CSVVPGQAQETQYF
TRBJ1-1,13,TRBV12-3/TRBV12-4,CASGREPGTEAFF
TRBJ2-7,16,TRBV4-3,CASSQDREGGTYEQYF
TRBJ1-1,19,TRBV12-3/TRBV12-4,CASSLGQGAAIDLLTEAFF
TRBJ2-6,15,TRBV2,CASTPPGSGANVLTF
TRBJ2-3,15,TRBV3-1,CASSRGPRRGDTQYF
TRBJ2-1,12,TRBV6-6,CASSVDYNEQFF
TRBJ2-3,14,TRBV20-1,CIDRPGLAADTQYF
TRBJ1-1,13,TRBV6-5,CASSFKGRTEAFF
TRBJ1-5,13,TRBV28,CASSFQIRQPQHF